This T cell receptor (beta chain) was captured in a study of blood T cell repertoires in COVID-19. Study details: Samples of COVID-19 (acute and convalescent) were obtained from the United States, Italy and Spain. Sources were T cells, B-cell-depleted T cells, or PBMCs; the material itself was cDNA or gDNA.

Trimming removed 8 bases from V and 2 bases from J, with 15 bases in between. CDR3 length equals 14 residues. The germline CDR1 and CDR2 sequences are SEHNR and FQNEAQ (reference sequence). Under the authors' procedure: From reference gene primer amplification, estimates of nucleated cell counts were derived. This table comes from immunoSEQ multiplex PCR, and its TCRdb copy is limited to in-frame clones, with some not included. The V and J calls and clone size are taken from that table; D and trimming were inferred from the DNA. The sample lists about 240,000 clones; more than 75% were seen once. The chain employs TRBV7-9 and TRBJ1-1; maybe TRBD1 (5 bases). The clonotype was recovered from a woman in her 70s with active or convalescent COVID-19. The sample consisted of peripheral blood. The CDR3 nucleotides read TGTGCCAGCCTGTGGTCGGGGGAAAACACTGAAGCTTTCTTT. This codes for CASLWSGENTEAFF.